Sequencing of this TCR beta chain was carried out in a study of Graves' ophthalmopathy and Graves' hyperthyroidism. Study overall: The collection of peripheral blood took place at initial diagnosis, before any treatment.

This clonotype was seen repeatedly, ten times or more. The antigen is undetermined. The sequenced template was RNA, covering the TCR beta CDR3 region. HTBI primers primed a first-round RT-PCR, and a second-round multiplex PCR followed. TCRdb used MiXCR to reprocess the multiplex PCR reads, holding one entry per CDR3 protein. This table holds 350,000 to 450,000 distinct CDR3 sequences, about a sixth found once. Notes on the study in general: The 13-signature model separated ophthalmopathy from stable hyperthyroidism at almost 90% sensitivity and around 81% specificity.

The TCR was taken from a woman aged 18-29 years with Graves' ophthalmopathy. Sequenced: peripheral blood.

CDR3 residues: CASLDRVGDTMNTEAFF. The CDR3 nucleotides read TGTGCCAGCCTCGACAGGGTGGGAGATACAATGAACACTGAAGCTTTCTTT. The V gene is TRBV6-2 or TRBV6-3, the J gene TRBJ1-1, with 7 bases fitting TRBD1. CDR1 is MNHEY, CDR2 SVGEGT, per germline. Trimming took 8 bases from V and 0 from J; bases not matched to a gene: 15. The CDR3 length is 17 residues.